These 2 T cell receptor beta chains originate from one sample sequenced in a study of Tregs in tolerant kidney transplant recipients. Profiling relied on immunoSEQ multiplex PCR, and the TCRdb table lists in-frame clones only, not all of them. The sample records about 120,000 clones, roughly 92% being singletons. The sample comprised CD4+ T cells from blood. The receptors originated from a human donor in good health.

This clone showed up just once. The CDR3 reads CASSIDSLGDTEAFF. The CDR3 DNA follows: TGTGCCAGTAGTATAGATAGTTTGGGAGACACTGAAGCTTTCTTT. This chain links TRBV19 with TRBJ1-1; no reliable D call. Trimming pared 0 bases from V and 3 bases from J, leaving 11 bases between. This CDR3 contains 15 residues. The germline CDR1 and CDR2 sequences are LNHDA and SQIVND (reference sequence). Using reference TRBV19 and TRBJ1-1 for the parts outside the CDR3, the full variable domain is DGGITQSPKYLFRKEGQNVTLSCEQNLNHDAMYWYRQDPGQGLRLIYYSQIVNDFQKGDIAEGYSVSREKKESFPLTVTSAQKNPTAFYLCASSIDSLGDTEAFFGQGTRLTVV.

This clone appeared a single time. The V gene is TRBV11-2, the J gene TRBJ2-7, with 9 bases lining up with TRBD2. J was trimmed by 0 bases and V by 5 bases; bases with no gene match: 2. Germline V gives CDR1 SGHAT, CDR2 FQNNGV. The length of the CDR3 is 14 residues. The CDR3 region is CASSPSGTSYEQYF. As DNA, the CDR3 is TGTGCCAGCAGCCCTAGCGGGACCTCCTACGAGCAGTACTTC. The full variable domain, rest sourced from reference TRBV11-2 and TRBJ2-7, is EAGVAQSPRYKIIEKRQSVAFWCNPISGHATLYWYQQILGQGPKLLIQFQNNGVVDDSQLPKDRFSAERLKGVDSTLKIQPAKLEDSAVYLCASSPSGTSYEQYFGPGTRLTVT.